Given below is one T cell receptor (beta chain) in context. The data derive from a study of T cell changes during pregnancy in multiple sclerosis. Germline V CDR1 and CDR2: SNHLY, FYNNEI. This CDR3 spans 19 amino acids. The V gene end was trimmed by 8 bases and the J gene end by 1 base; junction bases not matched to a gene: 20. Some clones are missing from TCRdb's copy, which holds only in-frame ones; the method was immunoSEQ multiplex PCR. Of more than 35,000 clones listed, about 90% are singletons. Sequences were derived from CD4+ T cells from peripheral blood mononuclear cells, sampled before pregnancy. The J gene is TRBJ2-1, the V gene TRBV2, with 7 bases fitting TRBD2. The clonotype was recovered from a female donor with multiple sclerosis, enrolled in a pregnancy study. The CDR3 spells CASLNPGGADSWSYNEQFF. The CDR3 nucleotides are TGTGCCAGCCTAAACCCGGGGGGAGCGGATAGTTGGTCCTACAATGAGCAGTTCTTC. Based on the CDR3 plus reference TRBV2 and TRBJ2-1, the full variable domain is EPEVTQTPSHQVTQMGQEVILRCVPISNHLYFYWYRQILGQKVEFLVSFYNNEISEKSEIFDDQFSVERPDGSNFTLKIRSTKLEDSAMYFCASLNPGGADSWSYNEQFFGPGTRLTVL.